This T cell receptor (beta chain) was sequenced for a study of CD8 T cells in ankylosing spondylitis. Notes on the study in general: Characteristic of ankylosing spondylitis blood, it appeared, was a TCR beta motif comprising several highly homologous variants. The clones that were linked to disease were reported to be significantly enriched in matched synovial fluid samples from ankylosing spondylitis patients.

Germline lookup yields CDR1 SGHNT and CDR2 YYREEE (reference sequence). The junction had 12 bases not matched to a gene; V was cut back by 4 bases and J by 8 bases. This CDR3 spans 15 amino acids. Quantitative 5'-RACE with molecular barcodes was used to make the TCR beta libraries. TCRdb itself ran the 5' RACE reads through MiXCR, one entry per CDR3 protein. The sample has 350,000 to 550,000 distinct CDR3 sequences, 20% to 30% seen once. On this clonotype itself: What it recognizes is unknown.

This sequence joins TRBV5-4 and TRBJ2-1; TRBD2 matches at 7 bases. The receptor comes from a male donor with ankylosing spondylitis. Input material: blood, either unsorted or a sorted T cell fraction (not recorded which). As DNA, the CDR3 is TGTGCCAGCAGCCCATACTGGCGGGAGAATCATGAGCAGTTCTTC. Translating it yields CASSPYWRENHEQFF. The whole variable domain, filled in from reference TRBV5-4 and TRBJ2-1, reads ETGVTQSPTHLIKTRGQQVTLRCSSQSGHNTVSWYQQALGQGPQFIFQYYREEENGRGNFPPRFSGLQFPNYSSELNVNALELDDSALYLCASSPYWRENHEQFFGPGTRLTVL.